Listed below are T cell receptor beta chains from one sample, sequenced in a study of blood T cell repertoires in COVID-19. Here immunoSEQ multiplex PCR was the method, and the copy in TCRdb shows in-frame clones only, minus some. The sample has 150,000 to 160,000 clones, 83% seen once. The specimen sequenced was peripheral blood. The origin of the receptors is a woman aged 55-70 years with COVID-19, enrolled during active disease. The CDR3 runs from the conserved cysteine through the conserved F or W. Each record gives: V gene, J gene, D gene, clone size, CDR3 protein, CDR3 DNA. A D gene is named only where the DNA matches it firmly. Expanded clones get a size class; other rows say once, few or many, or leave the size out.

V: TRBV12-3/TRBV12-4; J: TRBJ2-5; D: NA; size: NA; CDR3: CASSPKETQYF; DNA: TGTGCCAGCAGTCCCAAAGAGACCCAGTACTTC
V: TRBV3-1/TRBV3-2; J: TRBJ2-2; D: NA; size: NA; CDR3: CASSRFGTSPNTGELFF; DNA: TGTGCCAGCAGCCGTTTCGGAACTAGCCCGAACACCGGGGAGCTGTTTTTT
V: TRBV19; J: TRBJ1-3; D: TRBD1; size: NA; CDR3: CASRTGTGTGNTIYF; DNA: TGTGCCAGTAGGACCGGGACAGGGACGGGAAACACCATATATTTT
V: TRBV9; J: TRBJ2-1; D: NA; size: NA; CDR3: CASSVEGGRPYFSKSSYNEQFF; DNA: TGTGCCAGCAGCGTTGAAGGTGGGAGGCCTTACTTTTCCAAAAGCTCCTACAATGAGCAGTTCTTC
V: TRBV4-1; J: TRBJ1-2; D: TRBD1; size: NA; CDR3: CASSQQMTGEKGYTF; DNA: TGCGCCAGCAGCCAACAGATGACAGGGGAGAAGGGCTACACCTTC
V: TRBV19; J: TRBJ1-5; D: NA; size: once; CDR3: CAGSGRKNQPQHF; DNA: TGTGCCGGAAGCGGCAGGAAAAATCAGCCCCAGCATTTT
V: TRBV12-5; J: TRBJ2-1; D: NA; size: NA; CDR3: CASGLRDEQFF; DNA: TGTGCTAGTGGTTTGCGCGATGAGCAGTTCTTC
V: TRBV6-5; J: TRBJ2-5; D: NA; size: NA; CDR3: CASSYSDRKETQYF; DNA: TGTGCCAGCAGTTACTCCGACAGGAAAGAGACCCAGTACTTC
V: TRBV2; J: TRBJ2-5; D: NA; size: NA; CDR3: CASSERGSVTQYF; DNA: TGTGCCAGCAGTGAAAGGGGATCGGTGACCCAGTACTTC
V: TRBV29-1; J: TRBJ1-4; D: TRBD1; size: NA; CDR3: CSAEGAEKLFF; DNA: TGCAGCGCTGAGGGGGCTGAAAAACTGTTTTTT
V: TRBV7-9; J: TRBJ2-1; D: NA; size: NA; CDR3: CASSLGLPYNEQFF; DNA: TGTGCCAGCAGCTTAGGTCTCCCTTACAATGAGCAGTTCTTC
V: TRBV6-5; J: TRBJ1-4; D: TRBD1; size: NA; CDR3: CASSYLQGAEKLFF; DNA: TGTGCCAGCAGTTACTTACAGGGGGCAGAAAAACTGTTTTTT
V: TRBV7-9; J: TRBJ2-1; D: TRBD2; size: NA; CDR3: CASSSSGLAGGYNEQFF; DNA: TGTGCCAGCAGCTCCTCGGGACTAGCGGGAGGTTACAATGAGCAGTTCTTC
V: TRBV25-1; J: TRBJ1-3; D: NA; size: NA; CDR3: CASSDEGVRGNTIYF; DNA: TGTGCCAGCAGTGACGAGGGGGTTAGAGGAAACACCATATATTTT
V: TRBV29-1; J: TRBJ1-1; D: NA; size: NA; CDR3: CSVEGQMNTEAFF; DNA: TGCAGCGTTGAAGGACAGATGAACACTGAAGCTTTCTTT
V: TRBV27; J: TRBJ1-2; D: TRBD1; size: few; CDR3: CASSSGTGGVYGYTF; DNA: TGTGCCAGCAGTTCCGGGACAGGGGGCGTCTATGGCTACACCTTC
V: TRBV14; J: TRBJ2-3; D: NA; size: NA; CDR3: CASSPWGGPADTQYF; DNA: TGTGCCAGCAGCCCCTGGGGGGGCCCGGCAGATACGCAGTATTTT
V: TRBV5-4; J: TRBJ1-6; D: NA; size: NA; CDR3: CASSFRVADSPLHF; DNA: TGTGCCAGCAGCTTCCGGGTCGCGGATTCACCCCTCCACTTT
V: TRBV20-1; J: TRBJ2-5; D: TRBD1; size: NA; CDR3: CSASRYRQGPQETQYF; DNA: TGCAGTGCTAGTCGCTACCGACAGGGGCCCCAAGAGACCCAGTACTTC
V: TRBV10-1; J: TRBJ1-1; D: NA; size: few; CDR3: CASSAGGNTEAFF; DNA: TGCGCCAGCAGTGCCGGAGGCAACACTGAAGCTTTCTTT
V: TRBV7-8; J: TRBJ2-2; D: NA; size: NA; CDR3: CASSLESHTGELFF; DNA: TGTGCCAGCAGCTTGGAGAGTCACACCGGGGAGCTGTTTTTT
V: TRBV5-4; J: TRBJ1-2; D: NA; size: NA; CDR3: CASSSRGYGYTF; DNA: TGTGCCAGCAGCTCCAGGGGCTATGGCTACACCTTC
V: TRBV6-4; J: TRBJ2-5; D: TRBD2; size: NA; CDR3: CASSKGSGGQETQYF; DNA: TGTGCCAGCAGCAAGGGTAGCGGGGGCCAAGAGACCCAGTACTTC
V: TRBV19; J: TRBJ2-5; D: TRBD1; size: NA; CDR3: CASSGSTGGETQYF; DNA: TGTGCCAGTAGTGGATCTACAGGGGGAGAGACCCAGTACTTC
V: TRBV5-1; J: TRBJ1-2; D: TRBD1; size: NA; CDR3: CASSAGTGFGYTF; DNA: TGCGCCAGCAGCGCCGGGACAGGGTTCGGCTACACCTTC
V: TRBV19; J: TRBJ1-1; D: NA; size: NA; CDR3: CASTGNTEAFF; DNA: TGTGCCAGCACAGGGAACACTGAAGCTTTCTTT
V: TRBV5-1; J: TRBJ1-1; D: TRBD1; size: NA; CDR3: CASSLGGGVGEAFF; DNA: TGCGCCAGCAGCTTGGGAGGGGGCGTCGGTGAAGCTTTCTTT
V: TRBV4-2; J: TRBJ1-4; D: TRBD1; size: NA; CDR3: CASSHGVRDRDEKLFF; DNA: TGTGCCAGCAGCCACGGCGTTCGGGACAGGGACGAAAAACTGTTTTTT
V: TRBV5-4; J: TRBJ1-2; D: NA; size: once; CDR3: CASSLDRANYGYTF; DNA: TGTGCCAGCAGCTTGGATAGAGCCAACTATGGCTACACCTTC
V: TRBV7-2; J: TRBJ1-1; D: NA; size: once; CDR3: CASSLDSRNTEAFF; DNA: TGTGCCAGCAGCTTAGATAGTAGGAACACTGAAGCTTTCTTT
V: TRBV6-5; J: TRBJ1-1; D: NA; size: NA; CDR3: CASSYWGRGRSTEAFF; DNA: TGTGCCAGCAGTTACTGGGGCAGGGGTAGGAGCACTGAAGCTTTCTTT
V: TRBV6-5; J: TRBJ1-2; D: NA; size: NA; CDR3: CASSYGGPERGYTF; DNA: TGTGCCAGCAGTTACGGAGGCCCCGAGAGGGGCTACACCTTC
V: TRBV5-1; J: TRBJ1-1; D: NA; size: NA; CDR3: CASSLANGNTEAFF; DNA: TGCGCCAGCAGCTTGGCCAACGGGAACACTGAAGCTTTCTTT
V: TRBV14; J: TRBJ1-4; D: TRBD1; size: NA; CDR3: CASRGQGLVNEKLFF; DNA: TGTGCCAGCAGAGGACAGGGCCTGGTTAATGAAAAACTGTTTTTT
V: TRBV11-2; J: TRBJ2-5; D: TRBD2; size: NA; CDR3: CASSSSSGGLGETQYF; DNA: TGTGCCAGCAGCTCTTCTAGCGGGGGGTTAGGGGAGACCCAGTACTTC
V: TRBV19; J: TRBJ1-3; D: NA; size: NA; CDR3: CASNSGTPGNTIYF; DNA: TGTGCCAGTAATTCCGGGACACCGGGAAACACCATATATTTT
V: TRBV27; J: TRBJ1-2; D: TRBD1; size: NA; CDR3: CASSSPGGVDYGYTF; DNA: TGTGCCAGCAGTTCCCCAGGGGGCGTAGACTATGGCTACACCTTC
V: TRBV24-1; J: TRBJ2-3; D: NA; size: NA; CDR3: CATSDPTDTSTDTQYF; DNA: TGTGCCACCAGTGACCCGACGGACACTAGCACAGATACGCAGTATTTT
V: TRBV9; J: TRBJ2-3; D: NA; size: NA; CDR3: CASSATRNTDTQYF; DNA: TGTGCCAGCAGCGCCACCAGGAACACAGATACGCAGTATTTT
V: TRBV5-1; J: TRBJ1-2; D: TRBD1; size: once; CDR3: CASRTGTDLHGYTF; DNA: TGCGCCAGCAGAACCGGGACAGACCTACATGGCTACACCTTC
V: TRBV5-1; J: TRBJ2-4; D: TRBD2; size: NA; CDR3: CASSLLTSGGIVAKNIQYF; DNA: TGCGCCAGCAGCTTGTTAACTAGCGGGGGGATCGTAGCCAAAAACATTCAGTACTTC
V: TRBV6-5; J: TRBJ1-6; D: TRBD1; size: NA; CDR3: CASTTGGWNLHF; DNA: TGTGCCAGCACTACAGGGGGCTGGAACCTCCACTTT
V: TRBV19; J: TRBJ1-1; D: NA; size: NA; CDR3: CASMSGRYTEAFF; DNA: TGTGCCAGTATGTCAGGGCGGTACACTGAAGCTTTCTTT
V: TRBV6-6; J: TRBJ1-2; D: NA; size: NA; CDR3: CASSYSGHEDGYTF; DNA: TGTGCCAGCAGTTACTCGGGGCACGAGGATGGCTACACCTTC
V: TRBV30; J: TRBJ1-1; D: NA; size: few; CDR3: CAWSEGSHTEAFF; DNA: TGTGCCTGGAGTGAAGGGAGTCACACTGAAGCTTTCTTT
V: TRBV30; J: TRBJ1-3; D: TRBD1; size: NA; CDR3: CAWSGQGSYLSGNTIYF; DNA: TGTGCCTGGAGTGGACAGGGGTCGTACCTCTCTGGAAACACCATATATTTT
V: TRBV7-2; J: TRBJ2-1; D: TRBD1; size: NA; CDR3: CASSLGQGNEQFF; DNA: TGTGCCAGCAGCTTGGGACAGGGTAATGAGCAGTTCTTC
V: TRBV11-3; J: TRBJ2-7; D: TRBD2; size: NA; CDR3: CASSPGTSDYEQYF; DNA: TGTGCCAGCAGCCCAGGGACTAGCGACTACGAGCAGTACTTC
V: TRBV19; J: TRBJ2-7; D: TRBD2; size: NA; CDR3: CASSVSAGYYEQYF; DNA: TGTGCCAGTAGTGTCTCAGCGGGATACTACGAGCAGTACTTC
V: TRBV19; J: TRBJ1-5; D: NA; size: once; CDR3: CASSIVTAGNQPQHF; DNA: TGTGCCAGTAGTATTGTGACAGCTGGCAATCAGCCCCAGCATTTT
V: TRBV5-1; J: TRBJ2-3; D: NA; size: NA; CDR3: CASSPPPFLDTQYF; DNA: TGCGCCAGCAGCCCCCCCCCATTTTTAGATACGCAGTATTTT